The T cell receptor (beta chain) under discussion was sequenced for a study of OX40 agonist ivuxolimab in advanced cancers. The method was immunoSEQ multiplex PCR; TCRdb's version includes in-frame clones alone and lacks a portion of them. The sample contains over 70,000 clones, 85% to 95% of which appear only once. The V gene's germline CDR1 is MNHNY and CDR2 SVGAGI (reference sequence). This CDR3 has 15 amino acids. Trimming shortened V by 0 bases and J by 1 base, and 10 bases separated the two germline ends. This receptor was obtained from an adult with an advanced solid tumor such as melanoma, head and neck, liver or kidney cancer. This material consisted of CD4+ or CD8+ T cells sorted from blood, taken in a trial of the OX40 agonist ivuxolimab. The J gene is TRBJ2-7, the V gene TRBV6-6; D gene ambiguous. The CDR3 nucleotides are TGTGCCAGCAGTTACTCAGTAGAGAATTCCTACGAGCAGTACTTC. Amino acids: CASSYSVENSYEQYF.